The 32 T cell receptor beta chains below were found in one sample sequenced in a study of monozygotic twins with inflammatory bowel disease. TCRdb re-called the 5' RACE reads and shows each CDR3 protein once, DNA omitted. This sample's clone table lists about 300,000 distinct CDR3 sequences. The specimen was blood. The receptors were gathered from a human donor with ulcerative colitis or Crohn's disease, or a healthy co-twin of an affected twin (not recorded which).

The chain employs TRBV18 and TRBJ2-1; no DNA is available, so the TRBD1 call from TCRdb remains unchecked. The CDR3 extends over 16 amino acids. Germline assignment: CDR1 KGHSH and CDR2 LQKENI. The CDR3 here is CASSPDLQGVNVLGFF.

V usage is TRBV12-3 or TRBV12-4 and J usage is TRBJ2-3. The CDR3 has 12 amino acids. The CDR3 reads CASSLAKDTQYF.

The CDR3 spells CASSLRLSLDSPLHF. The chain links TRBV7-2 to TRBJ1-6. The CDR3 has 15 amino acids. Per germline, CDR1 SGHTA and CDR2 FQGNSA.

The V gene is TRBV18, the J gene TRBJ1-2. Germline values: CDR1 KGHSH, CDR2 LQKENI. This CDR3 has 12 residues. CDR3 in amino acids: CASSPGGAGYTF.

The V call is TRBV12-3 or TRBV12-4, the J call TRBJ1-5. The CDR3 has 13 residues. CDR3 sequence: CASRESHWTPQHF.

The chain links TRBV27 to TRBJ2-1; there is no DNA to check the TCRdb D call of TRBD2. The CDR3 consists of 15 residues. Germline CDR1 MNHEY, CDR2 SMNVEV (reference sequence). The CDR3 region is CASRKVAGGGREQFF.

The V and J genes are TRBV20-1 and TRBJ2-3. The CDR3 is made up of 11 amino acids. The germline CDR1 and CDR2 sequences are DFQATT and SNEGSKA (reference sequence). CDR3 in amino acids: CSARSFDTQYF.

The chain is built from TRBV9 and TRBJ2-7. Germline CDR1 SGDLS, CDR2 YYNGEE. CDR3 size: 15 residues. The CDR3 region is CASSVDGGGPYEQYF.

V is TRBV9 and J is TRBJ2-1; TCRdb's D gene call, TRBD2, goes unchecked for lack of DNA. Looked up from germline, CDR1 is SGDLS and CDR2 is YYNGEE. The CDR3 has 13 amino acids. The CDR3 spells CASSVMASGGAFF.

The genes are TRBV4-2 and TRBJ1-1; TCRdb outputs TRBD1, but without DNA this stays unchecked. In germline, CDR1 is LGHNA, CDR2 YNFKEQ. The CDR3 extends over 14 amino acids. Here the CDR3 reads CASSQGWGAAEAFF.

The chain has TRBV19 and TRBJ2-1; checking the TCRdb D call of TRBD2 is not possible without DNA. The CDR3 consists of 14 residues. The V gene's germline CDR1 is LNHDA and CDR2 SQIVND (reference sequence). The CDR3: CASHLAGGPHEQFF.

CDR3: CASSQTGAYYEQYF. V is TRBV6-1 and J is TRBJ2-7; TCRdb designates TRBD1, a call that cannot be tested without DNA. Germline CDR1 reads MNHNS; CDR2 reads SASEGT. CDR3 size: 14 residues.

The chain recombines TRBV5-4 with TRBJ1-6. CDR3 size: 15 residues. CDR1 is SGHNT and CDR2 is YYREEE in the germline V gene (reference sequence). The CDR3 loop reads CASSGSGSYNSPLHF.

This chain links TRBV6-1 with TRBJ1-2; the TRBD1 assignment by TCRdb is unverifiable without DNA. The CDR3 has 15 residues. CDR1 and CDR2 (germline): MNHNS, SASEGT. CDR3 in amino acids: CASSEQGQLNYGYTF.

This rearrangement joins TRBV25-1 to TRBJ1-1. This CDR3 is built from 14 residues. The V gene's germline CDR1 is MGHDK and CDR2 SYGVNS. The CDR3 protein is CASSGIGLNTEAYF. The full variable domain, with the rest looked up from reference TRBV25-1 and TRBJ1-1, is EADIYQTPRYLVIGTGKKITLECSQTMGHDKMYWYQQDPGMELHLIHYSYGVNSTEKGDLSSESTVSRIRTEHFPLTLESARPSHTSQYLCASSGIGLNTEAYFGQGTRLTVV.

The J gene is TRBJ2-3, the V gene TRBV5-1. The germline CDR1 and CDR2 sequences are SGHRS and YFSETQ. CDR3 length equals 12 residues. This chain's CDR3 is CASSRITDTQYF. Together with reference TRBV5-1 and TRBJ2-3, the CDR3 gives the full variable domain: KAGVTQTPRYLIKTRGQQVTLSCSPISGHRSVSWYQQTPGQGLQFLFEYFSETQRNKGNFPGRFSGRQFSNSRSEMNVSTLELGDSALYLCASSRITDTQYFGPGTRLTVL.

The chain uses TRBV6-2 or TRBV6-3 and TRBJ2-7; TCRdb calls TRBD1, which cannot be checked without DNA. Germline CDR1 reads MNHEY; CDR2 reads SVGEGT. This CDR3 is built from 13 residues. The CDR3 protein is CASSFLWGGEQYF.

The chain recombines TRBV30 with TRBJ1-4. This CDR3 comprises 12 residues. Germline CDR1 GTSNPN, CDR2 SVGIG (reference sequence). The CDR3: CAAVATNEKLFF.

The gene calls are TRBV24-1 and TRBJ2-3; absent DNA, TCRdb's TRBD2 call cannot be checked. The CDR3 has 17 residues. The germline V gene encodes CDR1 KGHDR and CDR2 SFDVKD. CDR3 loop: CATSALSSSGLTDTQYF.

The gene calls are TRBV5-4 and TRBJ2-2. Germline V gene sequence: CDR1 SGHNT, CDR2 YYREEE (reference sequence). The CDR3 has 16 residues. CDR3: CASSLAVTMNTGELFF.

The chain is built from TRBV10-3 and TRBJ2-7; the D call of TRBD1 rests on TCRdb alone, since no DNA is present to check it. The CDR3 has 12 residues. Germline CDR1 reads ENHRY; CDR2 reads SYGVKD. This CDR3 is CAISEQGNEQYF.

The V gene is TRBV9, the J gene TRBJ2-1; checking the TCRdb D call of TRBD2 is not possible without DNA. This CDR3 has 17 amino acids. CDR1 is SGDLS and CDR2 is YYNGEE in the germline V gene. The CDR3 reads CASSVGSSGIAYNEQFF.

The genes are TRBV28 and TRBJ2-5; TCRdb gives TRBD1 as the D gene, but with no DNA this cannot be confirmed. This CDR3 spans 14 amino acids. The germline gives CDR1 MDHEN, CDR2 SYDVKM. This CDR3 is CASGREPFQETQYF.

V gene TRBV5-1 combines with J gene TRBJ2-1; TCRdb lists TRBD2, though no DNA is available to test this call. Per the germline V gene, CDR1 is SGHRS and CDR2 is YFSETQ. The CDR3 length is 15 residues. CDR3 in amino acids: CASSLVAEIYNEQFF.

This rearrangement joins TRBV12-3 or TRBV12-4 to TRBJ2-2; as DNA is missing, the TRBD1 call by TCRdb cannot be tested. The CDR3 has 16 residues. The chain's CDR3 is CASSADRGRYTGELFF.

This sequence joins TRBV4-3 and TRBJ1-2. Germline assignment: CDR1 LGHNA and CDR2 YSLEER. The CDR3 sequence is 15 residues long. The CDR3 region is CASSQDGTVNYGYTF.

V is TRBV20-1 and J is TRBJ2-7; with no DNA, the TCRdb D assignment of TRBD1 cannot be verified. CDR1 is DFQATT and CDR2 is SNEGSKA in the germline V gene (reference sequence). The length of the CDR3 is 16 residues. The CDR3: CSARGSGGGLTYEQYF.

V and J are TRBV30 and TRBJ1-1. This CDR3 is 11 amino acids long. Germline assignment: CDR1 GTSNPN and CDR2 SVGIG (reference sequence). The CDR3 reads CAWTTRREAFF.

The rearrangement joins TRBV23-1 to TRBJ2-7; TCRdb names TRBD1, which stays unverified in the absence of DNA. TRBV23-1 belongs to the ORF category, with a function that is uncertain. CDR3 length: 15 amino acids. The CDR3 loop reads CASTRPGQNSYEQYF.

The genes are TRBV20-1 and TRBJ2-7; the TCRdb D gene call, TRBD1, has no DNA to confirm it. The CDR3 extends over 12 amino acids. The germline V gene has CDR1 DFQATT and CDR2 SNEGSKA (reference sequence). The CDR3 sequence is CTAGTGNYEQYF.

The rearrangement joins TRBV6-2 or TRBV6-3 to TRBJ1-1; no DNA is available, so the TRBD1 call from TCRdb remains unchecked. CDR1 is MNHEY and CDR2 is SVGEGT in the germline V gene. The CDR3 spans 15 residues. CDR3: CASSSKQGAPTEAFF.

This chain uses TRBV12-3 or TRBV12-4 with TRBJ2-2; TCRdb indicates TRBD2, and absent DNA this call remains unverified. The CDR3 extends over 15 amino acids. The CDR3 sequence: CASSPSGSNTGELFF.